This TCR beta chain was documented in a study of blood T cell repertoires in COVID-19. Study processing details: Estimates of nucleated cell counts were drawn from the amplification of reference gene primers. The data were produced by immunoSEQ multiplex PCR, yet TCRdb's version contains in-frame clones alone and is incomplete. The DNA gave D and trimming, while V, J and clone size come from that table. The sample carries approximately 97,000 clones, 86% recorded once. This clone was picked up one time. CDR3 length: 13 residues. CDR1 is SGHAT and CDR2 is FQNNGV in the germline V gene. Trimming left V 8 bases short and J 4 bases short, with 14 bases between.

The chain has TRBV11-2 and TRBJ1-1; D is uncertain. Sequencing input: peripheral blood. The sequence was obtained from a woman aged 80 or older with acute or convalescent COVID-19. The DNA for the CDR3 is TGTGCCAGCTGTCATAGTGGGAGCACTGAAGCTTTCTTT. Amino acid sequence: CASCHSGSTEAFF.